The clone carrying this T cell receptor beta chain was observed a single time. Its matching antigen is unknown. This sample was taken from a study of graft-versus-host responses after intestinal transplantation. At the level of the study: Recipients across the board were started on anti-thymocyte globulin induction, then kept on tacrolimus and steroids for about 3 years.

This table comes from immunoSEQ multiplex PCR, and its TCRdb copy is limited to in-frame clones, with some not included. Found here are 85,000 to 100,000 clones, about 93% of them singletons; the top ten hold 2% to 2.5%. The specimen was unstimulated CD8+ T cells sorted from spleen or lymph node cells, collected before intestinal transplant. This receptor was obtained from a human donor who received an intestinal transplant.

The CDR3 is CASSLSQGVGNIQYF. In DNA, the CDR3 is TGTGCCAGTAGCCTCTCACAGGGAGTGGGAAACATTCAGTACTTC. The gene calls are TRBV19 and TRBJ2-4, with a weak D call TRBD1 (6 bases). Germline CDR1 LNHDA, CDR2 SQIVND (reference sequence). The CDR3 has 15 residues. V was cut by 6 bases and J by 6 bases, with 18 bases left in between.